One and the same sample provided the 21 T cell receptor beta chains below, sequenced in a study of beta chain features in type 1 diabetes. All of the isolated RNA was reverse transcribed, so expressed TCRB transcripts were sequenced. Method: immunoSEQ multiplex PCR; TCRdb's copy keeps in-frame clones and lacks some. The table includes approximately 260,000 clones, roughly 22% detected once. Regarding the study as a whole: TCRB CDR3s from Type 1 diabetes patients were moderately but significantly shorter in all four CD4+ subsets.

For these receptors, no antigen is known. The sequenced material came from naive CD4+ T cells from blood. The receptor source for this set is a woman aged 40-49 years with type 1 diabetes.

This clone was observed a handful of times. The rearrangement joins TRBV7-6 to TRBJ2-3; 7 positions match TRBD1. Looked up from germline, CDR1 is SGHVS and CDR2 is FNYEAQ. The ends lost 2 bases at V and 5 bases at J; junction bases unmatched: 4. The CDR3 has 14 amino acids. This chain's CDR3 is CASSLRQGEDTQYF. CDR3 coding DNA: TGTGCCAGCAGCTTAAGGCAGGGGGAAGATACGCAGTATTTT.

The chain couples TRBV7-2 to TRBJ2-3; D gene uncertain. This CDR3 has 14 residues. V lost 2 bases and J 2 bases, leaving 8 bases between the germline ends. Germline CDR1 is SGHTA and CDR2 is FQGNSA. The CDR3, as DNA: TGTGCCAGCAGCTTAATCCAGGTCACAGATACGCAGTATTTT. This codes for CASSLIQVTDTQYF.

V and J are TRBV28 and TRBJ2-3; possible D gene TRBD1, 6 bases. Trimming left V 6 bases short and J 2 bases short, with 15 bases between. The germline V gene has CDR1 MDHEN and CDR2 SYDVKM. This CDR3 comprises 15 residues. The CDR3 DNA reads TGTGCCAGCAGCACCGGGACACCCGTCACAGATACGCAGTATTTT. Translated, it gives CASSTGTPVTDTQYF.

This clone was seen only a few times. The chain carries TRBV9 and TRBJ2-5; 8 bases agree with TRBD2. V trimming: 0 bases; J trimming: 3 bases; junction bases outside the gene matches: 1. There are 14 residues in the CDR3. Per the germline V gene, CDR1 is SGDLS and CDR2 is YYNGEE. The CDR3 loop reads CASSVAGLEETQYF. The CDR3 bases are TGTGCCAGCAGCGTAGCGGGACTAGAAGAGACCCAGTACTTC.

V gene TRBV11-2 combines with J gene TRBJ2-5; 7 nucleotides align to TRBD1. V shed 6 bases, J shed 4 bases, and the junction held 8 bases outside the gene matches. The germline V gene encodes CDR1 SGHAT and CDR2 FQNNGV. CDR3 length: 14 residues. CDR3 loop: CASRVPGGGETQYF. The DNA of the CDR3 is TGTGCCAGCAGAGTCCCAGGGGGTGGAGAGACCCAGTACTTC.

This sequence joins TRBV9 and TRBJ1-2, with D maybe TRBD1 (6 bases). Germline V gene sequence: CDR1 SGDLS, CDR2 YYNGEE. The CDR3 covers 16 residues. V was trimmed by 2 bases and J by 4 bases, leaving 18 bases between them. Here the CDR3 reads CASSVDQNRASYGYTF. In DNA, the CDR3 is TGTGCCAGCAGCGTGGACCAAAACAGGGCTTCCTATGGCTACACCTTC.

V gene TRBV6-6 combines with J gene TRBJ2-3; the match to TRBD1 covers 9 bases. V trimming: 5 bases; J trimming: 4 bases; junction bases outside the gene matches: 4. In germline, CDR1 is MNHNY, CDR2 SVGAGI (reference sequence). The CDR3 extends over 14 amino acids. CDR3 protein: CASSGDRASDTQYF. The CDR3 DNA follows: TGTGCCAGCAGTGGGGACAGGGCATCAGATACGCAGTATTTT.

V is TRBV18 and J is TRBJ1-4, with D perhaps matching TRBD1 (5 bases). V dropped 3 bases and J dropped 4 bases, with 9 bases sitting between them. The germline V gene has CDR1 KGHSH and CDR2 LQKENI. This CDR3 has 14 amino acids. In DNA form, the CDR3 reads TGTGCCAGCTCACCTCGGGGGATTAATGAAAAACTGTTTTTT. Translated, it gives CASSPRGINEKLFF.

This clone was picked up a small number of times. The rearrangement joins TRBV5-4 to TRBJ1-1; D is unresolved. V dropped 4 bases and J dropped 2 bases, with 15 bases sitting between them. The CDR3 length is 15 residues. The germline CDR1 and CDR2 sequences are SGHNT and YYREEE (reference sequence). The CDR3 region has the DNA TGTGCCAGCAGCGCGAAAATCGCCGCTAACACTGAAGCTTTCTTT. Translating it yields CASSAKIAANTEAFF. Variable domain in full (rest from reference TRBV5-4 and TRBJ1-1): ETGVTQSPTHLIKTRGQQVTLRCSSQSGHNTVSWYQQALGQGPQFIFQYYREEENGRGNFPPRFSGLQFPNYSSELNVNALELDDSALYLCASSAKIAANTEAFFGQGTRLTVV.

This clone was detected a few times. This chain connects TRBV5-6 to TRBJ2-1; the D gene is possibly TRBD2 (5 bases). CDR3 length: 16 residues. Trimming took 0 bases from V and 2 from J, leaving 12 bases between them. Germline V CDR1 and CDR2: SGHDT, YYEEEE. DNA for the CDR3: TGTGCCAGCAGCTTGGGCCCTCCCGGGGCCTACAATGAGCAGTTCTTC. Its translation is CASSLGPPGAYNEQFF.

This sequence joins TRBV5-1 and TRBJ2-5, with 8 bases that match TRBD1. Unmatched junction bases numbered 9, after V lost 4 bases and J lost 1 base. CDR1 SGHRS and CDR2 YFSETQ come from the germline V gene. The length of the CDR3 is 16 residues. Here the CDR3 reads CASSHKAGGGQETQYF. The CDR3, as DNA: TGCGCCAGCAGCCACAAAGCAGGGGGCGGCCAAGAGACCCAGTACTTC.

The chain has TRBV6-5 and TRBJ2-3; D is possibly TRBD1 (5 bases). The CDR3 spans 15 residues. Germline V CDR1 and CDR2: MNHEY, SVGAGI. V lost 2 bases, J lost 1 base, and 10 bases lay in between. CDR3 amino acids: CASSYGAGRTDTQYF. The DNA for the CDR3 is TGTGCCAGCAGTTACGGGGCAGGGCGCACAGATACGCAGTATTTT.

V and J are TRBV5-4 and TRBJ2-3; D gene uncertain. Trimming removed 3 bases at V and 5 bases at J, with 10 bases between. The CDR3 has 13 amino acids. Per germline, CDR1 SGHNT and CDR2 YYREEE (reference sequence). DNA of the CDR3: TGTGCCAGCAGCTACGAGCGCGGAGATACGCAGTATTTT. Translated: CASSYERGDTQYF.

The chain couples TRBV29-1 to TRBJ1-2; TRBD1 aligns across 9 bases. J was trimmed by 3 bases and V by 3 bases; bases with no gene match: 2. Germline values: CDR1 SQVTM, CDR2 ANQGSEA. The CDR3 sequence is 13 residues long. CDR3 sequence (DNA): TGCAGCGTTGAGGGGGACAGGGACTATGGCTACACCTTC. Amino acid sequence: CSVEGDRDYGYTF.

V usage is TRBV5-4 and J usage is TRBJ2-7, with 11 bases lining up with TRBD1. CDR1 SGHNT and CDR2 YYREEE come from the germline V gene (reference sequence). This CDR3 spans 15 amino acids. Trimming took 4 bases from V and 2 from J; bases not matched to a gene: 5. CDR3 nucleotide sequence: TGTGCCAGCAGCCCACGGGACAGGGGGACCTACGAGCAGTACTTC. This sequence encodes CASSPRDRGTYEQYF.

The rearrangement links TRBV9 to TRBJ1-1; D call uncertain. Trimming removed 0 bases at V and 2 bases at J, with 11 bases between. Per germline, CDR1 SGDLS and CDR2 YYNGEE. CDR3 length: 15 residues. CDR3 DNA: TGTGCCAGCAGCGTAGATCCGCGGCGTAACACTGAAGCTTTCTTT. Translating it yields CASSVDPRRNTEAFF.

This sequence joins TRBV7-2 and TRBJ1-6; TRBD1 matches 11 bases. CDR3 length: 16 residues. Per the germline V gene, CDR1 is SGHTA and CDR2 is FQGNSA. Trimming cost V 5 bases and J 9 bases; bases outside gene matches: 9. DNA of the CDR3: TGTGCCAGCAGCCCGGAGGGCGGGACAGGGGGTTCACCCCTCCACTTT. Translation gives CASSPEGGTGGSPLHF.

The chain joins TRBV7-2 to TRBJ2-5, with TRBD1 matching over 7 bases. The V and J ends lost 6 bases and 4 bases, in that order; junction bases with no gene match: 8. Per the germline V gene, CDR1 is SGHTA and CDR2 is FQGNSA. The CDR3 length is 14 residues. DNA of the CDR3: TGTGCCAGCAGTTTCCACAGGGGTGCAGAGACCCAGTACTTC. Protein product: CASSFHRGAETQYF. Drawing the rest from reference TRBV7-2 and TRBJ2-5, the complete variable domain is GAGVSQSPSNKVTEKGKDVELRCDPISGHTALYWYRQSLGQGLEFLIYFQGNSAPDKSGLPSDRFSAERTGGSVSTLTIQRTQQEDSAVYLCASSFHRGAETQYFGPGTRLLVL.

The J gene is TRBJ1-4, the V gene TRBV30; 8 bases align to TRBD1. The CDR3 is made up of 16 amino acids. Germline assignment: CDR1 GTSNPN and CDR2 SVGIG (reference sequence). The V segment lost 0 bases and the J segment 0 bases; nucleotides outside the gene matches: 3. The CDR3 DNA reads TGTGCCTGGAGTGTCAGGGGGCAGACAACTAATGAAAAACTGTTTTTT. It is translated as CAWSVRGQTTNEKLFF.

This clone turned up a few times. The chain joins TRBV5-4 to TRBJ2-1, with 10 bases fitting TRBD2. This CDR3 spans 15 amino acids. The V gene's germline CDR1 is SGHNT and CDR2 YYREEE (reference sequence). J lost 3 bases, V lost 2 bases, and 2 bases had no gene match. This chain's CDR3 is CASSFGLAVYNEQFF. CDR3 DNA: TGTGCCAGCAGCTTTGGACTAGCGGTCTACAATGAGCAGTTCTTC. Using reference TRBV5-4 and TRBJ2-1 for the parts outside the CDR3, the full variable domain is ETGVTQSPTHLIKTRGQQVTLRCSSQSGHNTVSWYQQALGQGPQFIFQYYREEENGRGNFPPRFSGLQFPNYSSELNVNALELDDSALYLCASSFGLAVYNEQFFGPGTRLTVL.

This clone was seen only a few times. The genes are TRBV5-4 and TRBJ1-2; TRBD1 might be the D (5 bases). Germline V gene lookup returns CDR1 SGHNT and CDR2 YYREEE (reference sequence). Trimming removed 3 bases at V and 4 bases at J, with 13 bases between. The CDR3 has 14 amino acids. This CDR3 is CASSSLLGVYGYTF. CDR3 DNA: TGTGCCAGCAGCTCACTCTTAGGGGTCTATGGCTACACCTTC.